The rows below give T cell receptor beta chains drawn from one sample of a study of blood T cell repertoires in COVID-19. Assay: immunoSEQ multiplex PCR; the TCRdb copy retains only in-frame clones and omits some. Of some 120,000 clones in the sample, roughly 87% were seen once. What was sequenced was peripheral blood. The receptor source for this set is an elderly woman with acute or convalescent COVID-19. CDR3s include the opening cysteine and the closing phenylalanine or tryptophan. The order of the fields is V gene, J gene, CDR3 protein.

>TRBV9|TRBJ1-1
CASSAFLNTEAFF
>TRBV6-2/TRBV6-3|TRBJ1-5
CASSPPGVGRTNAQPQHF
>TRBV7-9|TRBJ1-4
CASSLGNAGGEKLFF
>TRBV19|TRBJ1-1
CASSNPRDRGNTEAFF
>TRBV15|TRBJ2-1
CATSIGGRDEQFF
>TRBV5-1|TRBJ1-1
CASGGQGGSTEAFF
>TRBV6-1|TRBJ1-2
CASSEATATYGYTF
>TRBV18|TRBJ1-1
CASSPIARGVNTEAFF
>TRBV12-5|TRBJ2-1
CASPGTGHYNEQFF
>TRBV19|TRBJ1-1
CASTPGQMNTEAFF
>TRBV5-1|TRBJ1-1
CASSLLARGSNTEAFF
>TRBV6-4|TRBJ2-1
CASSPGIAGGGEQFF
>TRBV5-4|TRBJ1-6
CASSLDRRQGSSYNSPLHF
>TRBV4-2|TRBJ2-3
CASSQDYPSDTDTQYF
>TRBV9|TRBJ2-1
CASSGRAGIHNEQFF
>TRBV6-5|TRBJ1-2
CASSQPWGGGYTF
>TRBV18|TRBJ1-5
CASSPRTGDIGNQPQHF
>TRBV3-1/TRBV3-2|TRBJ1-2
CASSQDMTAVLLPGYGYTF
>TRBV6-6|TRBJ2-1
CASSGTSGGNEQFF
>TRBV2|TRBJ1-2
CASSEAGLGLTRYTF
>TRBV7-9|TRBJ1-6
CASSSGLKNSPLHF
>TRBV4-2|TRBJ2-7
CASSLGRGTSSYEQYF
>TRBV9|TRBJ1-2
CASSVGVGDSAAYGYTF
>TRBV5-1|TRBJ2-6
CASSDFSGANVLTF
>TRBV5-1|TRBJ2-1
CASSLDRGREQFF
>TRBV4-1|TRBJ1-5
CASSQERAGGQPQHF
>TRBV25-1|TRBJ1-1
CASSEYLAGKAFF
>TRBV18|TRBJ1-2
CASSLKGGSYGYTF
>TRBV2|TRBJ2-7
CASRQGPSYEQYF
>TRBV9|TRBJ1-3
CASSVAGTGNTIYF
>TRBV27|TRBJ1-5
CASTHRQGSQPQHF
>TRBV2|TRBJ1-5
CASSPGSNNQPQHF
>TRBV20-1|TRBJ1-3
CSGRAGNTIYF
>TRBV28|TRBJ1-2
CASSLITGGRDYGYTF
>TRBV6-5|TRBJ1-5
CASSTSHYSNQPQHF
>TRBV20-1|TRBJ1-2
CSATGGYGYTF
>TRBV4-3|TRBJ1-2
CASSLIRTARDGYTF
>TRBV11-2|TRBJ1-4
CASSLRGLSEKLFF
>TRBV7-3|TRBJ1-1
CASSLLGTDTEAFF
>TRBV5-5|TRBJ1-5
CASSPGRGGQPQHF
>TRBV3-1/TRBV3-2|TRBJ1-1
CASSLAVAREAFF
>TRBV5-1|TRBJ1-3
CASRATENLRNTIYF
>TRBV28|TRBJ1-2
CASSLANYGYTF
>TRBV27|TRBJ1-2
CASSRTGAANYGYTF
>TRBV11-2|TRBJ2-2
CASSLSGPGELFF
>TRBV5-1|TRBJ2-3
CASSWRLRSGESPRDTQYF